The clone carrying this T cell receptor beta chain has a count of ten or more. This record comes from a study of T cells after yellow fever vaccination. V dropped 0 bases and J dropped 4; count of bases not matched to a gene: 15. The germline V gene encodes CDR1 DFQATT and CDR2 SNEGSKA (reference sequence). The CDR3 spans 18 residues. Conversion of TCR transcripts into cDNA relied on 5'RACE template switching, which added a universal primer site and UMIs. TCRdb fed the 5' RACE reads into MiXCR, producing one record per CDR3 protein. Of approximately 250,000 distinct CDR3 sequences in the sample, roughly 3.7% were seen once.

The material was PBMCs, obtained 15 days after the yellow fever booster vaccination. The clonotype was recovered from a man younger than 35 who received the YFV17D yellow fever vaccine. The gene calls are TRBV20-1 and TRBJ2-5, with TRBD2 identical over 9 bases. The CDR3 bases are TGCAGTGCTAGAGATCAACTATCCGGGACTAGCTGGGGAGAGACCCAGTACTTC. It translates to CSARDQLSGTSWGETQYF.